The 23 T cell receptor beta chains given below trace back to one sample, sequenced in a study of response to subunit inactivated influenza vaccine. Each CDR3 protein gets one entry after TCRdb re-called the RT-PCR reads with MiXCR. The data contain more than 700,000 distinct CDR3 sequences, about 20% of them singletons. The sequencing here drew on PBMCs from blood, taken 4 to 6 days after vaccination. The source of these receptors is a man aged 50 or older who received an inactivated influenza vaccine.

CDR3 in amino acids: CASSRDAPGEAFF. CDR3 sequence (DNA): TGTGCCAGCAGCCGCGATGCTCCCGGGGAAGCTTTCTTT. This chain connects TRBV7-9 to TRBJ1-1; D gene ambiguous. The CDR3 is 13 residues long. CDR1 and CDR2 from the germline V gene are SEHNR and FQNEAQ (reference sequence). Trimming removed 5 bases from V and 8 bases from J, with 15 bases in between.

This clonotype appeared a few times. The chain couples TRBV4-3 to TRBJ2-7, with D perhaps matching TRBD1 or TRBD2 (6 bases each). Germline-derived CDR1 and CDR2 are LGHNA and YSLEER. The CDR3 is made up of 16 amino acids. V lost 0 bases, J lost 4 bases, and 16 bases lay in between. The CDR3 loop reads CASSQDLRGAQYEQYF. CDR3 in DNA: TGCGCCAGCAGCCAAGATCTTAGGGGGGCTCAATACGAGCAGTACTTC.

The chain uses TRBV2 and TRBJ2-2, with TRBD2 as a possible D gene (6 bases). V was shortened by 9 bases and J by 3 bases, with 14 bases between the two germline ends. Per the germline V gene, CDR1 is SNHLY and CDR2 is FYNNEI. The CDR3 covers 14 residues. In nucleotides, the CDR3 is TGTGCCAGTACCGGTTTAGCGGACACCGGGGAGCTGTTTTTT. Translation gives CASTGLADTGELFF.

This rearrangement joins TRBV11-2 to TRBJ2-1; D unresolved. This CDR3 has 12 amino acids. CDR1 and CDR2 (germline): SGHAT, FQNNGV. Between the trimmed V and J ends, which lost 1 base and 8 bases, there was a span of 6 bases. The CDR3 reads CASSLGPHEQFF. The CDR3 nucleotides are TGTGCCAGCAGCTTAGGGCCCCATGAGCAGTTCTTC.

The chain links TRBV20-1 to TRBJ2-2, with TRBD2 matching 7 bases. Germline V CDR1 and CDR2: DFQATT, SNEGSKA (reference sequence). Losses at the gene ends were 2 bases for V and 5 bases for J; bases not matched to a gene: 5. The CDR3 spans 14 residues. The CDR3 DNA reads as TGCAGTGCTAGAAACGGGGGGAGTACCGGGGAGCTGTTTTTT. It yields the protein CSARNGGSTGELFF.

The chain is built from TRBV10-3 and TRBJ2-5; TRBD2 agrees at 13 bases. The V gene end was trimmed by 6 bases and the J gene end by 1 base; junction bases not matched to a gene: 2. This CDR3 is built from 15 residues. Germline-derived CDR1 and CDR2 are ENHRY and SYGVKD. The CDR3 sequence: CAIRGTSGVQETQYF. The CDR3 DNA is TGTGCCATCAGAGGGACTAGCGGGGTCCAAGAGACCCAGTACTTC.

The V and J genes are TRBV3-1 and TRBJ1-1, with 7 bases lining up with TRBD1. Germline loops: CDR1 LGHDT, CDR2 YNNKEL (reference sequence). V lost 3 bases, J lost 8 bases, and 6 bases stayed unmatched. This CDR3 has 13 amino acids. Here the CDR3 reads CASSHRSTGEAFF. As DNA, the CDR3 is TGTGCCAGCAGCCACCGATCGACAGGGGAAGCTTTCTTT.

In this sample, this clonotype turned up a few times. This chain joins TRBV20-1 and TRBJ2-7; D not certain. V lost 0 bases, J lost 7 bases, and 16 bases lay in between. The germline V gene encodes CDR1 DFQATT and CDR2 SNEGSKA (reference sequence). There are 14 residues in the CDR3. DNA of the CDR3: TGCAGTGCTAGAGAGTCAGCACACCTCGGGGAGCAGTACTTC. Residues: CSARESAHLGEQYF.

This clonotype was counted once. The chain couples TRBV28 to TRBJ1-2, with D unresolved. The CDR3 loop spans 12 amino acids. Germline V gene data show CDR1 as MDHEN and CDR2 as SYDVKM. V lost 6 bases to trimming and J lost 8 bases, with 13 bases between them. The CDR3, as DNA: TGTGCCAGCAGCCCACCTCACGGGGGCTACACCTTC. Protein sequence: CASSPPHGGYTF.

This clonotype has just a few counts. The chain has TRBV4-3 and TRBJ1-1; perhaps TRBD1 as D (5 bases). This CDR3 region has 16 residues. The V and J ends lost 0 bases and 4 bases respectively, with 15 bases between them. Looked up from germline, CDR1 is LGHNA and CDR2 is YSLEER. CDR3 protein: CASSQDYVLGRTEAFF. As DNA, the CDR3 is TGCGCCAGCAGCCAAGATTATGTCCTGGGGCGCACTGAAGCTTTCTTT.

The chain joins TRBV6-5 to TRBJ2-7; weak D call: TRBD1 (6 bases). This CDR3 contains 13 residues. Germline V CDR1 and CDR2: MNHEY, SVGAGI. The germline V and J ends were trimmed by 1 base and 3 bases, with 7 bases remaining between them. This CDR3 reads CASSYYRDYEQYF. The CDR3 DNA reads TGTGCCAGCAGTTACTACAGGGACTACGAGCAGTACTTC.

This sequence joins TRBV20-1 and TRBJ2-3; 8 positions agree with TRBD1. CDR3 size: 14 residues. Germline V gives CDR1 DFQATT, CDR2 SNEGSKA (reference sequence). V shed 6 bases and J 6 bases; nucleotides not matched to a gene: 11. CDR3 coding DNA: TGCAGTGCGGGTGACAGGGGCGGTTTGGATACGCAGTATTTT. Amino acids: CSAGDRGGLDTQYF.

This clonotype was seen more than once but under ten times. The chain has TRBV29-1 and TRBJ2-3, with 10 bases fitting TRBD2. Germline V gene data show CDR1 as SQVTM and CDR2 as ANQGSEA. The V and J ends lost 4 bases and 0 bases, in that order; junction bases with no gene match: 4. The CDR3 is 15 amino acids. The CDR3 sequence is CSVVLAGSSTDTQYF. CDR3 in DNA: TGCAGCGTTGTACTAGCGGGGAGTAGCACAGATACGCAGTATTTT.

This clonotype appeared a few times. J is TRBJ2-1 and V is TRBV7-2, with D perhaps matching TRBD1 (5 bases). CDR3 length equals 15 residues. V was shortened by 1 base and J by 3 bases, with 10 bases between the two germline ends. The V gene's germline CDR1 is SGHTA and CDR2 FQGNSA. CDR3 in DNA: TGTGCCAGCAGCTTAGAGGGGAATTTCTACAATGAGCAGTTCTTC. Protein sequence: CASSLEGNFYNEQFF.

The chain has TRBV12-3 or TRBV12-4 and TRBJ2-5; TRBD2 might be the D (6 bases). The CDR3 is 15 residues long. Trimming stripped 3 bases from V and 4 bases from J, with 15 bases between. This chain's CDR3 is CASSLRRGGGETQYF. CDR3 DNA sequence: TGTGCCAGCAGTTTGAGGCGGGGAGGAGGAGAGACCCAGTACTTC.

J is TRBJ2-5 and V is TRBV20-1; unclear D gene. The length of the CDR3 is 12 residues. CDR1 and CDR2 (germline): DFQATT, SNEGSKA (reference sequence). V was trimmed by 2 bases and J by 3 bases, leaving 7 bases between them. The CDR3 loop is CSARSAEETQYF. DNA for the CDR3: TGCAGTGCTAGAAGCGCGGAAGAGACCCAGTACTTC.

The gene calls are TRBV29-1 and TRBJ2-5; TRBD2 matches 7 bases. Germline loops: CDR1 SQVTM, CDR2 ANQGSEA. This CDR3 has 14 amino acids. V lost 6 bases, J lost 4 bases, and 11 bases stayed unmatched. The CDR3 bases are TGCAGCGTACGCCCCACTAGCGCAGTAGAGACCCAGTACTTC. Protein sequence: CSVRPTSAVETQYF.

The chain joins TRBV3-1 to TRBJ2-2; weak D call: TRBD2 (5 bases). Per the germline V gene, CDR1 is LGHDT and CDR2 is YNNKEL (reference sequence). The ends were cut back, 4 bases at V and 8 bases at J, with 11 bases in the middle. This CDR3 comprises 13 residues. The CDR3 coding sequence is TGTGCCAGCAGCCGAAAACTAGTTGGGGAGCTGTTTTTT. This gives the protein CASSRKLVGELFF.

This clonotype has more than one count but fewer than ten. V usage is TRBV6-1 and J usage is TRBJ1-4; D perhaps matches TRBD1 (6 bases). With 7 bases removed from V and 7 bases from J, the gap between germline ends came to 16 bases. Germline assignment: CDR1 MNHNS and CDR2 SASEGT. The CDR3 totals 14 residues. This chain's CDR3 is CASTAPGQPEKLFF. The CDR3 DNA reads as TGTGCCAGCACCGCCCCAGGACAGCCTGAAAAACTGTTTTTT.

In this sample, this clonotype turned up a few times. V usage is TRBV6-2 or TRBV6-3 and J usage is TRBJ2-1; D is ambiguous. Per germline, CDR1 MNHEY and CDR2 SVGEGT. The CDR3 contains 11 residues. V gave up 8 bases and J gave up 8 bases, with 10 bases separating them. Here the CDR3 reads CASARRHEQFF. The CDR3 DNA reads TGTGCCAGCGCACGCAGGCATGAGCAGTTCTTC.

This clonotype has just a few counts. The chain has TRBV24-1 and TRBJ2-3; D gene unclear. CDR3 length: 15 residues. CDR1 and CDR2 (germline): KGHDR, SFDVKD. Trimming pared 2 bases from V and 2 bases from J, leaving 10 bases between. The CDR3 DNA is TGTGCCACCAGTGATTCTGGCGGTTCCACAGATACGCAGTATTTT. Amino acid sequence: CATSDSGGSTDTQYF.

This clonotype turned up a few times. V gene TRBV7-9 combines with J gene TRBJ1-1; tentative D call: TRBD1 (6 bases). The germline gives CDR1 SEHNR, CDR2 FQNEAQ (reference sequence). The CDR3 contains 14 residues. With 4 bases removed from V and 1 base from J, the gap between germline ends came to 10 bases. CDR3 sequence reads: CASSSGGPNTEAFF. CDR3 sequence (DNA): TGTGCCAGCAGCTCGGGGGGCCCGAACACTGAAGCTTTCTTT.

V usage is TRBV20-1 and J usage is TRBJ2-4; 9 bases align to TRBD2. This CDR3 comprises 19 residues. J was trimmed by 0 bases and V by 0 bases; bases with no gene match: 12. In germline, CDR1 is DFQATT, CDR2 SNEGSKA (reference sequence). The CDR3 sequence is CSARDLGSREGLAKNIQYF. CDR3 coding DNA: TGCAGTGCTAGAGATCTCGGCTCGCGGGAGGGCCTAGCCAAAAACATTCAGTACTTC.